This T cell receptor beta chain derives from a study of Graves' ophthalmopathy and Graves' hyperthyroidism. Study information: At the time of initial diagnosis and before any treatment, peripheral blood was collected.

By definition, stable hyperthyroidism involved no ophthalmopathy within 18 months of follow-up. PBMCs were isolated by Ficoll-Paque density gradient centrifugation, using about 9.2 ml of fresh peripheral blood as the starting material. The CDR3 sequence is 13 residues long. Germline V CDR1 and CDR2: MNHNS, SASEGT. The V segment lost 8 bases and the J segment 2 bases; nucleotides outside the gene matches: 6. Amplification targeted the TCR beta CDR3 regions, with RNA transcripts as the source material. Second-round multiplex PCR came after a first-round RT-PCR that employed HTBI primers. TCRdb fed the multiplex PCR reads into MiXCR, producing one record per CDR3 protein. Of 600,000 to 650,000 distinct CDR3 sequences in the sample, 22% were seen once. This clonotype was seen ten or more times.

The chain uses TRBV6-1 and TRBJ2-7; TRBD1 agrees at 7 bases. The sample taken for sequencing was peripheral blood. The sequence came from a woman between 18 and 29 years old with stable Graves' hyperthyroidism. Some clones in this sample may be carry-over from other donors' samples. The CDR3 protein is CASHQGTAYEQYF. The CDR3 coding sequence is TGTGCCAGCCACCAAGGGACAGCCTACGAGCAGTACTTC.